The rows below give T cell receptor beta chains drawn from one sample of a study of T cell responses to AZD1222 COVID-19 vaccine. Assay used: immunoSEQ multiplex PCR; TCRdb lists only in-frame clones, some missing. Here the sample spans more than 100,000 clones, 80% to 90% being singletons. This specimen was peripheral blood, taken on day 0 of AZD1222 vaccination. The receptor source for this set is an adult in good health. CDR3s include the opening cysteine and the closing phenylalanine or tryptophan. The D gene is left open where the match is weak. Clone size appears in some rows only: once, few, many, or a class for an expanded clone.

j_call: TRBJ2-1; v_call: TRBV7-2; clone_size: .; d_call: TRBD2; cdr3_nt: TGTGCCAGCAGCCGCTCCTTACTAGCGGGAGCGACCTACAATGAGCAGTTCTTC; cdr3_aa: CASSRSLLAGATYNEQFF
j_call: TRBJ1-6; v_call: TRBV6-5; clone_size: .; d_call: .; cdr3_nt: TGTGCCAGCGTCACCTCCCGGGTCCAGAGATCACCCCTCCACTTT; cdr3_aa: CASVTSRVQRSPLHF
j_call: TRBJ2-2; v_call: TRBV7-2; clone_size: once; d_call: .; cdr3_nt: TGTGCCAGCAGCTTATTAGGGAGAAGCACCGGGGAGCTGTTTTTT; cdr3_aa: CASSLLGRSTGELFF
j_call: TRBJ2-1; v_call: TRBV6-5; clone_size: .; d_call: TRBD1; cdr3_nt: TGTGCCAGCAGGACCGGGACAGGGCTCTATGAGCAGTTCTTC; cdr3_aa: CASRTGTGLYEQFF
j_call: TRBJ2-2; v_call: TRBV2; clone_size: .; d_call: .; cdr3_nt: TGTGCCAGCAGGGACGTCGGGGAGCTGTTTTTT; cdr3_aa: CASRDVGELFF
j_call: TRBJ1-1; v_call: TRBV12-3/TRBV12-4; clone_size: .; d_call: .; cdr3_nt: TGTGCCAGCGGGTCATTCCCGGCCTTTGAAGCTTTCTTT; cdr3_aa: CASGSFPAFEAFF
j_call: TRBJ2-7; v_call: TRBV5-5; clone_size: .; d_call: TRBD1; cdr3_nt: TGTGCCAGCAGCCACACAGGGGGTCAAGAGCAGTACTTC; cdr3_aa: CASSHTGGQEQYF
j_call: TRBJ2-2; v_call: TRBV30; clone_size: .; d_call: TRBD1; cdr3_nt: TGTGCCTGGACAGGGGGTCTCACCGGGGAGCTGTTTTTT; cdr3_aa: CAWTGGLTGELFF
j_call: TRBJ2-7; v_call: TRBV4-2; clone_size: .; d_call: .; cdr3_nt: TGTGCCAGCAGCCAAGAGGGGGTTTACGAGCAGTACTTC; cdr3_aa: CASSQEGVYEQYF
j_call: TRBJ2-2; v_call: TRBV4-1; clone_size: .; d_call: .; cdr3_nt: TGCGCCAGCAGCCAATTACTAGCCGCAGTAACGAACACCGGGGAGCTGTTTTTT; cdr3_aa: CASSQLLAAVTNTGELFF
j_call: TRBJ1-5; v_call: TRBV28; clone_size: .; d_call: .; cdr3_nt: TGTGCCGCCTACAGTGTCCGGTATGGGAGCAATCAGCCCCAGCATTTT; cdr3_aa: CAAYSVRYGSNQPQHF
j_call: TRBJ2-1; v_call: TRBV3-1/TRBV3-2; clone_size: .; d_call: TRBD1; cdr3_nt: TGTGCCAGCAGCCAGGGACAGGGGAATGAGCAGTTCTTC; cdr3_aa: CASSQGQGNEQFF
j_call: TRBJ2-2; v_call: TRBV7-3; clone_size: .; d_call: TRBD1; cdr3_nt: TGTGCCAGCAGCCATCCACCGGGACAGGGGGCGCGGACCGGGGAGCTGTTTTTT; cdr3_aa: CASSHPPGQGARTGELFF
j_call: TRBJ2-2; v_call: TRBV5-4; clone_size: .; d_call: .; cdr3_nt: TGTGCCAGCAGCTTTGCTGGAGCGGCGAACACCGGGGAGCTGTTTTTT; cdr3_aa: CASSFAGAANTGELFF
j_call: TRBJ2-3; v_call: TRBV13; clone_size: .; d_call: .; cdr3_nt: TGTGCCAGCACGGGTATGGTACGGGAGCCCAACACAGATACGCAGTATTTT; cdr3_aa: CASTGMVREPNTDTQYF
j_call: TRBJ2-3; v_call: TRBV5-1; clone_size: .; d_call: .; cdr3_nt: TGCGCCAGCAGCTTGGCGGGGGCCAGCACAGATACGCAGTATTTT; cdr3_aa: CASSLAGASTDTQYF
j_call: TRBJ1-1; v_call: TRBV29-1; clone_size: .; d_call: .; cdr3_nt: TGCAGCGTTAAGGACATGAACACTGAAGCTTTCTTT; cdr3_aa: CSVKDMNTEAFF
j_call: TRBJ2-5; v_call: TRBV7-3; clone_size: .; d_call: .; cdr3_nt: TGTGCCAGCAGCTTAGTAGCGCCAGAGACCCAGTACTTC; cdr3_aa: CASSLVAPETQYF
j_call: TRBJ2-5; v_call: TRBV30; clone_size: .; d_call: .; cdr3_nt: TGTGCCTTGAGTGGGGGGTACCAAGAGACCCAGTACTTC; cdr3_aa: CALSGGYQETQYF
j_call: TRBJ2-1; v_call: TRBV10-3; clone_size: few; d_call: TRBD2; cdr3_nt: TGTGCCATCAGTGACCCTCAGCGGGAGCTAAAACACAATGAGCAGTTCTTC; cdr3_aa: CAISDPQRELKHNEQFF
j_call: TRBJ2-2; v_call: TRBV7-7; clone_size: .; d_call: TRBD1; cdr3_nt: TGTGCTAGCAGGCAAGGGGGACAGGGTCACACCGGGGAGCTGTTTTTT; cdr3_aa: CASRQGGQGHTGELFF
j_call: TRBJ2-5; v_call: TRBV23-1; clone_size: once; d_call: TRBD2; cdr3_nt: TGCGCCAGCAGTCGGAGCGGGGGGCCCCAAGAGACCCAGTACTTC; cdr3_aa: CASSRSGGPQETQYF
j_call: TRBJ1-5; v_call: TRBV27; clone_size: few; d_call: .; cdr3_nt: TGTGCCAGCAGCCTAACTCACAGGGATCAGCCCCAGCATTTT; cdr3_aa: CASSLTHRDQPQHF